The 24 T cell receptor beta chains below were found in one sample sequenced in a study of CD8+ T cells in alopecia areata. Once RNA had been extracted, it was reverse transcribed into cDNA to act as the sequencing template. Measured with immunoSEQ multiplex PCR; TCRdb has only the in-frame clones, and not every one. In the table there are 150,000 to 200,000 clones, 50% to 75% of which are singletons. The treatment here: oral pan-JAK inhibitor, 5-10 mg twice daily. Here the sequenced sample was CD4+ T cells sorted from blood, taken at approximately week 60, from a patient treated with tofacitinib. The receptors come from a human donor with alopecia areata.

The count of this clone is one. The CDR3 protein is CASSLGAQGRINTGELFF. CDR3 sequence (DNA): TGCGCCAGCAGCTTGGGGGCACAAGGACGTATAAACACCGGGGAGCTGTTTTTT. V is TRBV5-1 and J is TRBJ2-2; D is uncertain. Per germline, CDR1 SGHRS and CDR2 YFSETQ. Trimming took off 0 bases at V and 2 bases at J, with 17 bases between the two ends. There are 18 residues in the CDR3.

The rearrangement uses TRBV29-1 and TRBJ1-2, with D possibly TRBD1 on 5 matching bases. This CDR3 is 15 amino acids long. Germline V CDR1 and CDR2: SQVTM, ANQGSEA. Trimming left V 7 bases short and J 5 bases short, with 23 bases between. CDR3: CSAPGTLAKGYGYTF. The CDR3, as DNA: TGCAGCGCCCCTGGGACCCTCGCCAAAGGATATGGCTACACCTTC.

CDR3 in DNA: TGCAGCGTTGTACAAGAGACCCAGTACTTC. This translates into CSVVQETQYF. The chain employs TRBV29-1 and TRBJ2-5; D gene unclear. The CDR3 runs to 10 residues. Germline V lookup: CDR1 SQVTM, CDR2 ANQGSEA. V lost 4 bases and J lost 2, with 2 bases in between. The full variable domain, rest sourced from reference TRBV29-1 and TRBJ2-5, is SAVISQKPSRDICQRGTSLTIQCQVDSQVTMMFWYRQQPGQSLTLIATANQGSEATYESGFVIDKFPISRPNLTFSTLTVSNMSPEDSSIYLCSVVQETQYFGPGTRLLVL.

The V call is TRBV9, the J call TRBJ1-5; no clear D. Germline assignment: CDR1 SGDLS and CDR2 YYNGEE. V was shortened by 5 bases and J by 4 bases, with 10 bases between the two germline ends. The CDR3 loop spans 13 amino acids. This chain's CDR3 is CASSAGGNQPQHF. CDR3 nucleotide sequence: TGTGCCAGCAGTGCGGGTGGGAATCAGCCCCAGCATTTT.

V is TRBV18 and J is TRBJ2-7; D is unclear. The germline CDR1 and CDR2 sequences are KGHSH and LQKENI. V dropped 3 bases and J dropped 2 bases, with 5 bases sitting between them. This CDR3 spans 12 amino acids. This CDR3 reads CASSPPTYEQYF. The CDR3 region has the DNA TGTGCCAGCTCACCCCCTACCTACGAGCAGTACTTC.

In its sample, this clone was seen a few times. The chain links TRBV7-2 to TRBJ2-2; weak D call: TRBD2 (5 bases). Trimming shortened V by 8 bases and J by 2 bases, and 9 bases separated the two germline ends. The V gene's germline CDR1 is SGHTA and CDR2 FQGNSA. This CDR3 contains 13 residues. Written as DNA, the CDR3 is TGTGCCAGCGGACTTAAAAACACCGGGGAGCTGTTTTTT. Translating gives CASGLKNTGELFF. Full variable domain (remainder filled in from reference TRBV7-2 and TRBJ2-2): GAGVSQSPSNKVTEKGKDVELRCDPISGHTALYWYRQSLGQGLEFLIYFQGNSAPDKSGLPSDRFSAERTGGSVSTLTIQRTQQEDSAVYLCASGLKNTGELFFGEGSRLTVL.

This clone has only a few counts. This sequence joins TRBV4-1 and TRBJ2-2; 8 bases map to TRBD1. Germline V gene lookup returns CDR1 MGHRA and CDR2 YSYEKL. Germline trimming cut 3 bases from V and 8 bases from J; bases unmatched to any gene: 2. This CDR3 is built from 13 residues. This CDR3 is CASSQTGVGELFF. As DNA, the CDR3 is TGCGCCAGCAGCCAGACAGGGGTTGGGGAGCTGTTTTTT.

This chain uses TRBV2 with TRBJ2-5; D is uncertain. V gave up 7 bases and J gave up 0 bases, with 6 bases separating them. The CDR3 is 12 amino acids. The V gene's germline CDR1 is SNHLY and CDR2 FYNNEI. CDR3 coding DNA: TGTGCCAGCACAGGATACCAAGAGACCCAGTACTTC. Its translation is CASTGYQETQYF.

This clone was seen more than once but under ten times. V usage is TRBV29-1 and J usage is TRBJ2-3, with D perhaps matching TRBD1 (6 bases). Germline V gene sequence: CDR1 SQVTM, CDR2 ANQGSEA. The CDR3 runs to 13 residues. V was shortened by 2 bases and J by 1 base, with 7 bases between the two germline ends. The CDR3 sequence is CSVEKGGTDTQYF. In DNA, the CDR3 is TGCAGCGTTGAAAAGGGGGGCACAGATACGCAGTATTTT.

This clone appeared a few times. The DNA for the CDR3 is TGCAGCGCGAAAAGCGGGGGTCAAGAGACCCAGTACTTC. It is translated as CSAKSGGQETQYF. The chain links TRBV29-1 to TRBJ2-5, with 8 bases lining up with TRBD2. J lost 2 bases, V lost 7 bases, and 6 bases had no gene match. The length of the CDR3 is 13 residues. From germline, CDR1 is SQVTM and CDR2 ANQGSEA.

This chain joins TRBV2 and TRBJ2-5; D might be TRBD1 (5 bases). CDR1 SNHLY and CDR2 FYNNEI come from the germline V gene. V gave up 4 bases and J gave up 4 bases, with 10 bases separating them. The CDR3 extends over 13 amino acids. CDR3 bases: TGTGCCAGCAGTGTGCAGGGTACAGAGACCCAGTACTTC. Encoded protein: CASSVQGTETQYF.

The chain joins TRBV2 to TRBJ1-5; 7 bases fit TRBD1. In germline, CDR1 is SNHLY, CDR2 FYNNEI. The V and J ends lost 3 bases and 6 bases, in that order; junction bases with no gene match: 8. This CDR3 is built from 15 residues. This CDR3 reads CASSDLTGVGQPQHF. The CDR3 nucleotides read TGTGCCAGCAGTGACCTAACAGGGGTCGGTCAGCCCCAGCATTTT. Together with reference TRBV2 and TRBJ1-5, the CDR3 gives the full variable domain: EPEVTQTPSHQVTQMGQEVILRCVPISNHLYFYWYRQILGQKVEFLVSFYNNEISEKSEIFDDQFSVERPDGSNFTLKIRSTKLEDSAMYFCASSDLTGVGQPQHFGDGTRLSIL.

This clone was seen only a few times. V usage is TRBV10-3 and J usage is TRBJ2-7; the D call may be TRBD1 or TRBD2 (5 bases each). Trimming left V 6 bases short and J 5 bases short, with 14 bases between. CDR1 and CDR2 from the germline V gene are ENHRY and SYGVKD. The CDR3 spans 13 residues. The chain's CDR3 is CAIRGERQDEQYF. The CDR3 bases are TGTGCCATCAGGGGGGAGAGGCAGGACGAGCAGTACTTC.

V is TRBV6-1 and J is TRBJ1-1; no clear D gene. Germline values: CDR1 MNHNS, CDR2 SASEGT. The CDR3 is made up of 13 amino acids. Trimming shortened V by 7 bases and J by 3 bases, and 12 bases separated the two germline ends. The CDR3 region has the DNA TGTGCCAGCACGGTACGGGTTGACACTGAAGCTTTCTTT. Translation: CASTVRVDTEAFF.

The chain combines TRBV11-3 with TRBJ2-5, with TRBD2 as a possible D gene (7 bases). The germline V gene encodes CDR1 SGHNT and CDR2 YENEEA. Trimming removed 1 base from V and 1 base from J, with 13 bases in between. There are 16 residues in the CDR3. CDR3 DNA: TGTGCCAGCAGCTTAGCGTGGGGAGGGGGCCAAGAGACCCAGTACTTC. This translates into CASSLAWGGGQETQYF.

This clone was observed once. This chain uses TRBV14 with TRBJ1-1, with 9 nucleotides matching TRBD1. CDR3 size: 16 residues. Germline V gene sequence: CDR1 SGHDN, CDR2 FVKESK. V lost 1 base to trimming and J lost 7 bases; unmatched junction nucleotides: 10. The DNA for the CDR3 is TGTGCCAGCAGCCAAGGTGGCGACAGGGGGTTTGGTGAAGCTTTCTTT. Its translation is CASSQGGDRGFGEAFF.

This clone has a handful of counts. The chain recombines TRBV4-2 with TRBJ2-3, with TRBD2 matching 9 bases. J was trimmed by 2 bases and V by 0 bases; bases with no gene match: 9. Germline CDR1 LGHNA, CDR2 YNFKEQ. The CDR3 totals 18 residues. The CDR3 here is CASSQEDPSGGYTDTQYF. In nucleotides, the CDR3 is TGTGCCAGCAGCCAAGAAGACCCCAGCGGGGGGTACACAGATACGCAGTATTTT.

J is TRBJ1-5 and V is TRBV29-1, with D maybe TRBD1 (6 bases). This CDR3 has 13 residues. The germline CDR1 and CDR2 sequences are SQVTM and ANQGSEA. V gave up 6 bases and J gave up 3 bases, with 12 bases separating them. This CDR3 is CSVEQGNNQPQHF. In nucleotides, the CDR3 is TGCAGCGTCGAACAGGGAAACAATCAGCCCCAGCATTTT. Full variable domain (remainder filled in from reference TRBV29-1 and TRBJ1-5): SAVISQKPSRDICQRGTSLTIQCQVDSQVTMMFWYRQQPGQSLTLIATANQGSEATYESGFVIDKFPISRPNLTFSTLTVSNMSPEDSSIYLCSVEQGNNQPQHFGDGTRLSIL.

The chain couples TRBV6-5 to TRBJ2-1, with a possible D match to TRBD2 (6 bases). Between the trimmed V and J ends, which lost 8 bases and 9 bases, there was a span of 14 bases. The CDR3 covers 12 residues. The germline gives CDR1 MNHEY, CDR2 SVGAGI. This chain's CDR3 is CASVGGRGEQFF. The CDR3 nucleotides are TGTGCCAGCGTGGGGGGACGAGGTGAGCAGTTCTTC.

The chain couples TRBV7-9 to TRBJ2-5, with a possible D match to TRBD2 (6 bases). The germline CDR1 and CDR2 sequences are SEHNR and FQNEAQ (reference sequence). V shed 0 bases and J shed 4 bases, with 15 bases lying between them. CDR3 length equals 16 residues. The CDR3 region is CASSLAFGTGGETQYF. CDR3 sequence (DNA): TGTGCCAGCAGCTTAGCTTTCGGGACTGGAGGAGAGACCCAGTACTTC. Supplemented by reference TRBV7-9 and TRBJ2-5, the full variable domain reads DTGVSQNPRHKITKRGQNVTFRCDPISEHNRLYWYRQTLGQGPEFLTYFQNEAQLEKSRLLSDRFSAERPKGSFSTLEIQRTEQGDSAMYLCASSLAFGTGGETQYFGPGTRLLVL.

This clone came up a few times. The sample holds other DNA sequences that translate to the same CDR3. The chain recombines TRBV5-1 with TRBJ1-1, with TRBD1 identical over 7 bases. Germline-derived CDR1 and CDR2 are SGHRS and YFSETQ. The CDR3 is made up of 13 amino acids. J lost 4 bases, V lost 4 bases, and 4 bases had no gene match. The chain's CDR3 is CASSPSGGTEAFF. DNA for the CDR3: TGCGCCAGCAGCCCGTCAGGGGGCACTGAAGCTTTCTTT. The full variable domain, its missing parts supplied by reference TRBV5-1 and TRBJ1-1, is KAGVTQTPRYLIKTRGQQVTLSCSPISGHRSVSWYQQTPGQGLQFLFEYFSETQRNKGNFPGRFSGRQFSNSRSEMNVSTLELGDSALYLCASSPSGGTEAFFGQGTRLTVV.

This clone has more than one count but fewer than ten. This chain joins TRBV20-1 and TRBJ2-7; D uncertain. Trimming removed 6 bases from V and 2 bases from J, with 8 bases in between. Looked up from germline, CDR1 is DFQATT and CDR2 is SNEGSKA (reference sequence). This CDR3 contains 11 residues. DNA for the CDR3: TGCAGTGCAATGGGGACCTACGAGCAGTACTTC. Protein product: CSAMGTYEQYF.

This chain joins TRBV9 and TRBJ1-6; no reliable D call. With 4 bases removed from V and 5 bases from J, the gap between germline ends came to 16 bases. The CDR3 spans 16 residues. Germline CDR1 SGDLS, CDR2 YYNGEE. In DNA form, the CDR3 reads TGTGCCAGCAGCTCCTGGACGGGAGAGAATAATTCACCCCTCCACTTT. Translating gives CASSSWTGENNSPLHF.

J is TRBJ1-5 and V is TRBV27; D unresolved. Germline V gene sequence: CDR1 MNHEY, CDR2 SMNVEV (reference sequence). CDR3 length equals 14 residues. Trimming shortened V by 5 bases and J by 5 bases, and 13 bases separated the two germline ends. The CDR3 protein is CASSADGKYQPQHF. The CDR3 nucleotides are TGTGCCAGCAGTGCGGACGGGAAATATCAGCCCCAGCATTTT.